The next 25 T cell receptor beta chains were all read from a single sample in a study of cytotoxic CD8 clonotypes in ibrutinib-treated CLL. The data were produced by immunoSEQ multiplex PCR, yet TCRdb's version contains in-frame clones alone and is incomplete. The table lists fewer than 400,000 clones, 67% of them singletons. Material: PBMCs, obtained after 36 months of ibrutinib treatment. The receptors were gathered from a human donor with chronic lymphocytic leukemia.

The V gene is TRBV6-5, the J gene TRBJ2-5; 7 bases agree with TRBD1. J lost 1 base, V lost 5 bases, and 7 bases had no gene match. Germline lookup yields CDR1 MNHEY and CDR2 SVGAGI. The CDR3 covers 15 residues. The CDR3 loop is CASSLGTAIQETQYF. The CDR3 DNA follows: TGTGCCAGCAGTCTCGGGACAGCGATCCAAGAGACCCAGTACTTC.

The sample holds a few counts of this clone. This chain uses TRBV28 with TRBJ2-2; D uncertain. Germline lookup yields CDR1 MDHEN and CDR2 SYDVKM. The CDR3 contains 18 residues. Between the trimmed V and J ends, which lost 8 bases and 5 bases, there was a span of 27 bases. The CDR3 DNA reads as TGTGCCAGCTTCTTATCCCCAGGCATGGGAAAAGGAACCGGGGAGCTGTTTTTT. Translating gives CASFLSPGMGKGTGELFF.

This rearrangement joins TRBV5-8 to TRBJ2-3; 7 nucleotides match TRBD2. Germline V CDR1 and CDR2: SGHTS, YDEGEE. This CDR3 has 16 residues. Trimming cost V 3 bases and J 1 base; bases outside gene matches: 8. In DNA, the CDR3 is TGTGCCAGCAGCTCGACTAGCTCTATCGGCACAGATACGCAGTATTTT. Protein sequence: CASSSTSSIGTDTQYF.

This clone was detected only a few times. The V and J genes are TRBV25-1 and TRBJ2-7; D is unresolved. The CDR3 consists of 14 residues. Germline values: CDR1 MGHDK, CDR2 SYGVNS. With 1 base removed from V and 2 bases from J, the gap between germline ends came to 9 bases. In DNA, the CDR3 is TGTGCCAGCAGTGAATCTGGTCTACCCTACGAGCAGTACTTC. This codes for CASSESGLPYEQYF.

The CDR3 spells CASKSGTGDGYTF. DNA for the CDR3: TGTGCCAGTAAGTCTGGTACGGGGGATGGCTACACCTTC. V usage is TRBV19 and J usage is TRBJ1-2; a weak D match, TRBD1 (5 bases). The CDR3 is 13 amino acids. Trimming removed 7 bases at V and 6 bases at J, with 15 bases between. Germline assignment: CDR1 LNHDA and CDR2 SQIVND (reference sequence).

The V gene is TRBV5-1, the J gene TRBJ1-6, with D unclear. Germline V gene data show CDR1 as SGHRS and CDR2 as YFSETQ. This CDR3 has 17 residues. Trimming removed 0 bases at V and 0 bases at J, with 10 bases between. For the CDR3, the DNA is TGCGCCAGCAGCTTGGGACTCAAAAGCTCCTATAATTCACCCCTCCACTTT. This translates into CASSLGLKSSYNSPLHF.

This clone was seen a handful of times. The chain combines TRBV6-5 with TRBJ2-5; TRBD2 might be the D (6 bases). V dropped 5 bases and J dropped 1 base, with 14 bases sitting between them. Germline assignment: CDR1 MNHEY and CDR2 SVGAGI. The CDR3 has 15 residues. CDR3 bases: TGTGCCAGCAGTACAGGACGGGACTTCCAAGAGACCCAGTACTTC. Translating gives CASSTGRDFQETQYF.

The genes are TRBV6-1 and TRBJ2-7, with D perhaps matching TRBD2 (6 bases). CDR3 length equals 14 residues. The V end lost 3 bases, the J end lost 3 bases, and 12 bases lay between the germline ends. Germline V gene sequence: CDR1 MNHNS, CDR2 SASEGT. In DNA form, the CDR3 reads TGTGCCAGCAGTGATGAGGGGACTGTCTACGAGCAGTACTTC. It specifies CASSDEGTVYEQYF.

The CDR3 sequence: CASSHGLANYEQYF. As DNA, the CDR3 is TGCGCCAGCAGCCACGGACTAGCAAACTACGAGCAGTACTTC. The chain is built from TRBV4-1 and TRBJ2-7; 8 nucleotides match TRBD2. CDR3 length: 14 residues. The V gene end was trimmed by 3 bases and the J gene end by 3 bases; junction bases not matched to a gene: 4. The germline CDR1 and CDR2 sequences are MGHRA and YSYEKL.

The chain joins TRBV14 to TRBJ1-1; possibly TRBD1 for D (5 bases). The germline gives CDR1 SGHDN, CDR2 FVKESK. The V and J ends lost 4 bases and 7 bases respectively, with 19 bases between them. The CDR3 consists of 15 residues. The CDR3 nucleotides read TGTGCCAGCAGCCTCCCCTATTGGGGGTTGGGTGAAGCTTTCTTT. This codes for CASSLPYWGLGEAFF.

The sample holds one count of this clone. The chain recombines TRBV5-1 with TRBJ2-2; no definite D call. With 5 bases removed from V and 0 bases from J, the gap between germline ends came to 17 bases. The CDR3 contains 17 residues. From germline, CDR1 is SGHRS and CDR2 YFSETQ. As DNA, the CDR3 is TGCGCCAGCAGAGAGGTAGCCAGCACTTCGAACACCGGGGAGCTGTTTTTT. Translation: CASREVASTSNTGELFF.

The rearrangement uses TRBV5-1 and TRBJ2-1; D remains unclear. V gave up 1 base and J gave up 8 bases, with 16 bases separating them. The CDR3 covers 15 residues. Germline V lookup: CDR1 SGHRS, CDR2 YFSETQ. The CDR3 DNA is TGCGCCAGCAGCTTGAAGGTAGGGCCTGCGGATGAGCAGTTCTTC. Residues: CASSLKVGPADEQFF.

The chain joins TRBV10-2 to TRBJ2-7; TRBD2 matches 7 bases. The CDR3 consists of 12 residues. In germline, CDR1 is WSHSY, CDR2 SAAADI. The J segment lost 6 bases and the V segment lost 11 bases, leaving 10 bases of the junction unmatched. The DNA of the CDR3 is TGCGCCTGCCACGGGAGGCGAAGCGAGCAGTACTTC. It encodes CACHGRRSEQYF.

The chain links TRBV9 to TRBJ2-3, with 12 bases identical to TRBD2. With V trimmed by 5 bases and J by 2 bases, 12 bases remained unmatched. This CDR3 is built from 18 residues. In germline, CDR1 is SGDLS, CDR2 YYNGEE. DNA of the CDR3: TGTGCCAGCAGACGGGGTCGGGGACTAGCGGGCTCCACAGATACGCAGTATTTT. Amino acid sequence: CASRRGRGLAGSTDTQYF.

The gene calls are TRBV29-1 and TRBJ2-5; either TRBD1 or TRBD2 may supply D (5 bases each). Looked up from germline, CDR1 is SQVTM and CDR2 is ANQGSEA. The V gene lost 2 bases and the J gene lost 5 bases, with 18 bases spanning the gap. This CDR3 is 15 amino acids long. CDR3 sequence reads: CSVESGKPHRETQYF. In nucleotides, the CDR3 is TGCAGCGTTGAATCCGGGAAGCCACACAGGGAGACCCAGTACTTC.

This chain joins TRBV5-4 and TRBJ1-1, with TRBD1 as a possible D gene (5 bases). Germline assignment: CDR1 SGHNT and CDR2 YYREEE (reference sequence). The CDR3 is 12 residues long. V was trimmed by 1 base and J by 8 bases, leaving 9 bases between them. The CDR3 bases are TGTGCCAGCAGCTTGTCAAACAGGGAAGCTTTCTTT. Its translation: CASSLSNREAFF.

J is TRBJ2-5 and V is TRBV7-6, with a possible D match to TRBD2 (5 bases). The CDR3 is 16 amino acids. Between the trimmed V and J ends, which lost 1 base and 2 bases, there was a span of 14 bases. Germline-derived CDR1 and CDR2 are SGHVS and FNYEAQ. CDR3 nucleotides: TGTGCCAGCAGCTTAGGAGTCGGGATAGGACAAGAGACCCAGTACTTC. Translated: CASSLGVGIGQETQYF.

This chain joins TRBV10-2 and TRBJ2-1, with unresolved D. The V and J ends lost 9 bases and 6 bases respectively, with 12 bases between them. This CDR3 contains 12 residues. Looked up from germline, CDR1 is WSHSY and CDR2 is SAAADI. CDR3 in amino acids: CASLPLGNEQFF. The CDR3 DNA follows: TGCGCCAGTCTCCCACTCGGCAATGAGCAGTTCTTC.

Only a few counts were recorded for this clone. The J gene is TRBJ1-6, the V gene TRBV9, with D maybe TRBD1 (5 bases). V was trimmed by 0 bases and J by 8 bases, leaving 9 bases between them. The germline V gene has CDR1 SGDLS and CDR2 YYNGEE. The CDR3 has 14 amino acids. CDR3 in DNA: TGTGCCAGCAGCGTAGACAGGCGGCATTCACCCCTCCACTTT. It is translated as CASSVDRRHSPLHF.

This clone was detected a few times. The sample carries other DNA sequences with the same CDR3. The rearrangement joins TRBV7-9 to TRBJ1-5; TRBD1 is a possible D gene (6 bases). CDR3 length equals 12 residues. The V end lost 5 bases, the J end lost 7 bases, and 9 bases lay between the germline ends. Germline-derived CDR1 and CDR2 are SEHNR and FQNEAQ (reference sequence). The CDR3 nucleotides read TGTGCCAGCAGCAAGGGGGTCCAGCCCCAGCATTTT. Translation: CASSKGVQPQHF.

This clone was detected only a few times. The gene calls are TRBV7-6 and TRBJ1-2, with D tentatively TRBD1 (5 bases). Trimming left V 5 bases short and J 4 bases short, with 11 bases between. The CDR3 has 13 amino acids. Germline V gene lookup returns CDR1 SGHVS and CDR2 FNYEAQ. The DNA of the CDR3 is TGTGCCAGCAGCCCGGGGACTGGCTATGGCTACACCTTC. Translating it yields CASSPGTGYGYTF.

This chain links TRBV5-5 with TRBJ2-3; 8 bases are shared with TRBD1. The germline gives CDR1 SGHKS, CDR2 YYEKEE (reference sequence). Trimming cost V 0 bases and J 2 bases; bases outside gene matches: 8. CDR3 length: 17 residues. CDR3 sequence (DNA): TGTGCCAGCAGCTTGGGAGAAAGGGACAGGTACACAGATACGCAGTATTTT. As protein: CASSLGERDRYTDTQYF. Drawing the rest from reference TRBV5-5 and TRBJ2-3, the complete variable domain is DAGVTQSPTHLIKTRGQQVTLRCSPISGHKSVSWYQQVLGQGPQFIFQYYEKEERGRGNFPDRFSARQFPNYSSELNVNALLLGDSALYLCASSLGERDRYTDTQYFGPGTRLTVL.

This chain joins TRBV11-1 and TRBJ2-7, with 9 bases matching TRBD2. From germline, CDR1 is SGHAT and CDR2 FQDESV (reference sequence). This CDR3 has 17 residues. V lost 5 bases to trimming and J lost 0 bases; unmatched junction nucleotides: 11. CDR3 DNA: TGTGCCAGCAGCCCGACCTCTAGCGGGGTAAGCTCCTACGAGCAGTACTTC. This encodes CASSPTSSGVSSYEQYF. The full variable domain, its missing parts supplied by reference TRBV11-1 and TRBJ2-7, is EAEVAQSPRYKITEKSQAVAFWCDPISGHATLYWYRQILGQGPELLVQFQDESVVDDSQLPKDRFSAERLKGVDSTLKIQPAELGDSAMYLCASSPTSSGVSSYEQYFGPGTRLTVT.

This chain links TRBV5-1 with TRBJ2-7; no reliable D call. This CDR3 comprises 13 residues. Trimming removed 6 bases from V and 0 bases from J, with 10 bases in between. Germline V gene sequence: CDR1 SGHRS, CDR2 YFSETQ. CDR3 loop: CASKWHGSYEQYF. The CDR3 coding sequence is TGCGCCAGCAAATGGCATGGCTCCTACGAGCAGTACTTC.

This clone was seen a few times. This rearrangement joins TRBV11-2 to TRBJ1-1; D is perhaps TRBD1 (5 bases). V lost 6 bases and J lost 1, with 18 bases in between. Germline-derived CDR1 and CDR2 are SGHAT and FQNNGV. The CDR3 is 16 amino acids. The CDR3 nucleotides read TGTGCCAGCAGTACCCGTTCGGGACCTAGGAACACTGAAGCTTTCTTT. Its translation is CASSTRSGPRNTEAFF. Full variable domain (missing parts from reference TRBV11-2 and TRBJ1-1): EAGVAQSPRYKIIEKRQSVAFWCNPISGHATLYWYQQILGQGPKLLIQFQNNGVVDDSQLPKDRFSAERLKGVDSTLKIQPAKLEDSAVYLCASSTRSGPRNTEAFFGQGTRLTVV.